This paragraph covers one T cell receptor beta chain sequence. Its antigen is unknown. Within one base of it there is no much larger clone, and no base qualities were kept. Preparation of the library involved the immunoSEQ multiplex PCR assay. Each sample had roughly 100,000 TCR templates assayed by the deep sequencing platform. Genomic DNA extracted from sorted T cells was the material used for TCRbeta CDR3 sequencing. As for the original processing: The R programming language was used for clonal analysis of the TCRbeta CDR3 data. Alloreactive CD4+ and CD8+ clones were identified by comparing unstimulated samples to CFSE-low samples taken after the reaction. Regulatory or non-regulatory origin of alloreactive CD4+ clones was assigned by matching sequences to the sorted unstimulated Treg and non-Treg repertoires. Not all clones reach the TCRdb copy of this immuneACCESS table, which keeps in-frame sequences only. Checked studies attribute under half of the gap to unresolved V genes and leave the rest unexplained. V, J and clone size were drawn from that table, and D and trimming were deduced from the DNA. This sample has around 100,000 clones in its table, and 91% of those were observed once. 0.14% to 0.15% of the sample goes to the ten largest clones.

Sorted unstimulated T cells and proliferating T cells recovered from mixed lymphocyte reactions underwent TCRbeta CDR3 sequencing. Fresh whole blood from some ten HLA-typed healthy donors was used as the source from which PBMCs were isolated. CDR1 and CDR2, looked up from the germline V gene, are KGHSH and LQKENI. V was cut back by 3 bases and J by 5 bases, leaving a gap of 7 bases between them. Counted from cysteine to phenylalanine, this CDR3 has 13 amino acids. Here the CDR3 DNA is all that survives: 39 bases in frame from base 1. This entry is derived from a study of siplizumab effects on memory and regulatory T cells (dated by TCRdb to between 2017 and 2020). With regard to the full study: The study examined how the anti-CD2 antibody siplizumab affects alloreactive T-cell subsets in allogeneic mixed lymphocyte reactions built from human PBMCs.

What the authors observed across the whole study: About 75-95% of proliferating CD4+ or CD8+ clones could not be given a naive or memory phenotype. Compared with memory T cells, unstimulated naive T cells appeared more diverse, and naive cells seemed to make a substantial contribution to the alloresponse. The cumulative frequency of alloreactive sequences traceable to unstimulated CD4+ memory T cells was significantly reduced by siplizumab. Of the alloreactive CD4+ clones that could be mapped, the Treg-derived share averaged around 70% with siplizumab compared with 25% to 30% in control reactions. The suppressive function of proliferating Tregs from siplizumab cultures was not functionally confirmed. Because sequences at frequencies below about 10^-5 were poorly captured, only a minor fraction of alloreactive clones could be mapped back to unstimulated subsets.

The rearrangement combines TRBV18 with TRBJ2-2; possibly the D gene is TRBD1, per 6 matching bases. The sequenced material came from CD4+ T cells sorted from blood. The receptor comes from a human donor in good health. The nucleotides read TGTGCCAGCTCACCCAGGGGAACCGGGGAGCTGTTTTTT. The translation is CASSPRGTGELFF.